This T cell receptor (beta chain) was observed in a study of control samples from healthy donors and cancer patients. Assay: immunoSEQ multiplex PCR; the TCRdb copy retains only in-frame clones and omits some. The sample includes around 100,000 clones, 90% of them seen just once. This clonotype was obtained from a woman between 18 and 29 years old in good health. The sample taken for sequencing was blood.

Here the CDR3 DNA reads TGCGCCAGCAGCACGCCAGGGCGTTCTGGAAACACCATATATTTT. Protein product: CASSTPGRSGNTIYF. The V and J genes are TRBV4-1 and TRBJ1-3; D is perhaps TRBD1 (5 bases). Looked up from germline, CDR1 is MGHRA and CDR2 is YSYEKL. This CDR3 has 15 residues. V was trimmed by 5 bases and J by 1 base, leaving 12 bases between them.